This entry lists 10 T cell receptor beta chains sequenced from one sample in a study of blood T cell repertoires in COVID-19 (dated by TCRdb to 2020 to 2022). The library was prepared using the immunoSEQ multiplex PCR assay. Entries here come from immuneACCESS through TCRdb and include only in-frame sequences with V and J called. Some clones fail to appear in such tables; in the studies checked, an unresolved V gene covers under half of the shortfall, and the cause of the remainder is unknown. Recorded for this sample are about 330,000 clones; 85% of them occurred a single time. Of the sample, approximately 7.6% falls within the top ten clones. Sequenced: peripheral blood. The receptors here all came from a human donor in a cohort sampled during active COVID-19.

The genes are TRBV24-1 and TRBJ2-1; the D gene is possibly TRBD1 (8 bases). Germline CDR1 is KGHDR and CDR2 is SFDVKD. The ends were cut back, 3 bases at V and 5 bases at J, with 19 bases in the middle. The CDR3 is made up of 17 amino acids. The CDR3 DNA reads TGTGCCACCAGTGATCCCAGGACAGGGAGGGGTGACAATGAGCAGTTCTTC. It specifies CATSDPRTGRGDNEQFF.

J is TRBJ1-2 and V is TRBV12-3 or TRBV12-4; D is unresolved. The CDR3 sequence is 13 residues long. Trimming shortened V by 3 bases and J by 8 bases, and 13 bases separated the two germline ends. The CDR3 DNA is TGTGCCAGCAGTTTTGGCAGCCGGAGGGGCTACACCTTC. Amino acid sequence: CASSFGSRRGYTF.

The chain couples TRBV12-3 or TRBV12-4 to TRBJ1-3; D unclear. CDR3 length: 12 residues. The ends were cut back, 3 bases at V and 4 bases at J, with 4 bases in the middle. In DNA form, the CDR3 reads TGTGCCAGCAGTTTCGAGGGAAACACCATATATTTT. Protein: CASSFEGNTIYF.

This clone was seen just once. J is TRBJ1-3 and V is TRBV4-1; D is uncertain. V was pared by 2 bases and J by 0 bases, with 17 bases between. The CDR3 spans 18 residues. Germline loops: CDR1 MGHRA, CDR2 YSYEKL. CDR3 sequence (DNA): TGCGCCAGCAGCCAATCGGGGAGAGCGGAACCCTCTGGAAACACCATATATTTT. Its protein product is CASSQSGRAEPSGNTIYF.

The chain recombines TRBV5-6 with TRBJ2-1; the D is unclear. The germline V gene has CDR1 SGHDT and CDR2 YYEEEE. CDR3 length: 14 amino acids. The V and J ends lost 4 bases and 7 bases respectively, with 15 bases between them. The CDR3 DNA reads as TGTGCCAGCAGCCCCAACCGGGTCTGGAATGAGCAGTTCTTC. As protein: CASSPNRVWNEQFF.

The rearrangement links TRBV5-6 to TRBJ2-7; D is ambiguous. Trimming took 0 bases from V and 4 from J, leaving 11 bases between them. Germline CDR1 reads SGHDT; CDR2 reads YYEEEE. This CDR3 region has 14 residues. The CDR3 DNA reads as TGTGCCAGCAGCTTGGTGGCAAAATCATACGAGCAGTACTTC. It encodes CASSLVAKSYEQYF.

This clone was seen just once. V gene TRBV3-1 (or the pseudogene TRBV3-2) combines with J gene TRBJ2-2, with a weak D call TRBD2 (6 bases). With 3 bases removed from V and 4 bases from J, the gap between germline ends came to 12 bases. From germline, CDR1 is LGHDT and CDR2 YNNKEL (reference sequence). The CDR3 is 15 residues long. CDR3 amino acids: CASSHAGYSTGELFF. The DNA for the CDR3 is TGTGCCAGCAGCCACGCGGGGTATAGCACCGGGGAGCTGTTTTTT.

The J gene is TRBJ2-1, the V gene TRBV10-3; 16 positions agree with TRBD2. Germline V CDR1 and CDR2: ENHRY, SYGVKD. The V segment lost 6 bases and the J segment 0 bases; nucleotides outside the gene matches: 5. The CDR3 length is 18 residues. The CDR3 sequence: CAISPGLAGGSSYNEQFF. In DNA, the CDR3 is TGTGCCATCAGCCCGGGACTAGCGGGGGGGAGCTCCTACAATGAGCAGTTCTTC.

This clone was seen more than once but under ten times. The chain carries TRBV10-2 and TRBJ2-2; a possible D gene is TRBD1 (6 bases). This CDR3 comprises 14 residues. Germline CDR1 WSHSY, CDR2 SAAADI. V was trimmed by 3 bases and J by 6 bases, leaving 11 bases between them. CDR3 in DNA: TGCGCCAGCAGTGAACAGGGTTTAGCCGGGGAGCTGTTTTTT. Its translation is CASSEQGLAGELFF.

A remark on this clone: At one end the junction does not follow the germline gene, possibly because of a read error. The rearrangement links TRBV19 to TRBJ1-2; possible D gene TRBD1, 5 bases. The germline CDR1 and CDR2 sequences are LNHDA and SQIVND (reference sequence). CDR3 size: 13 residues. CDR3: CASSIGTKYGYTF. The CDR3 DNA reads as TGTGCCAGTAGTATTGGGACTAAGTATGGCTACACCTTC.